The T cell receptor (beta chain) under discussion was sequenced for a study of cytomegalovirus exposure and HLA in healthy donors. Study observations and caveats: Further analysis was carried out later, and it showed several of the most significant clusters appearing linked to common viral pathogens. Rarity marked most TCR sequences, yet some public TCRs occurred in many donors.

Notes on this clone: Its target is not known.

PCR amplification relied on 60 Vbeta primers (plus 13 Jbeta primers). Here immunoSEQ multiplex PCR was the method, and the copy in TCRdb shows in-frame clones only, minus some. Here the sample table reports around 76,000 clones. This sequence was found in a woman aged 60-75 years in good health and CMV-seronegative. The sequenced sample was PBMCs.

CDR3 amino acids: CASSLIGWSGRNTEAFF. The CDR3 bases are TGTGCCAGCAGCCTAATAGGTTGGTCGGGAAGGAACACTGAAGCTTTCTTT. The rearrangement joins TRBV7-9 to TRBJ1-1; D unresolved. Trimming left V 5 bases short and J 1 base short, with 20 bases between. Germline V gene sequence: CDR1 SEHNR, CDR2 FQNEAQ (reference sequence). This CDR3 is 17 amino acids long.